The clone carrying this T cell receptor beta chain has only a few counts. Its antigen is unidentified. Each CDR3 protein is one row after TCRdb ran MiXCR on the 5' RACE reads. The data show tens of thousands of distinct CDR3 sequences, 25% to 35% seen once. The data were taken from a study of CD8 T cells in ankylosing spondylitis. Study observations and caveats: Among TCR beta sequences, a motif of eight or nine highly homologous variants appeared characteristic of ankylosing spondylitis blood.

The CDR3 length is 14 residues. Trimming took off 1 base at V and 4 bases at J, with 12 bases between the two ends. Germline CDR1 and CDR2: SGHDT and YYEEEE. The receptor was isolated from a male donor with ankylosing spondylitis or in good health (not recorded which). The rearrangement links TRBV5-6 to TRBJ2-7; D not resolved. What was sequenced was blood, either unsorted or a sorted T cell fraction (not recorded which). The CDR3 loop is CASSLFQISYEQYF. The CDR3 coding sequence is TGTGCCAGCAGCTTGTTCCAGATTTCTTACGAGCAGTACTTC.